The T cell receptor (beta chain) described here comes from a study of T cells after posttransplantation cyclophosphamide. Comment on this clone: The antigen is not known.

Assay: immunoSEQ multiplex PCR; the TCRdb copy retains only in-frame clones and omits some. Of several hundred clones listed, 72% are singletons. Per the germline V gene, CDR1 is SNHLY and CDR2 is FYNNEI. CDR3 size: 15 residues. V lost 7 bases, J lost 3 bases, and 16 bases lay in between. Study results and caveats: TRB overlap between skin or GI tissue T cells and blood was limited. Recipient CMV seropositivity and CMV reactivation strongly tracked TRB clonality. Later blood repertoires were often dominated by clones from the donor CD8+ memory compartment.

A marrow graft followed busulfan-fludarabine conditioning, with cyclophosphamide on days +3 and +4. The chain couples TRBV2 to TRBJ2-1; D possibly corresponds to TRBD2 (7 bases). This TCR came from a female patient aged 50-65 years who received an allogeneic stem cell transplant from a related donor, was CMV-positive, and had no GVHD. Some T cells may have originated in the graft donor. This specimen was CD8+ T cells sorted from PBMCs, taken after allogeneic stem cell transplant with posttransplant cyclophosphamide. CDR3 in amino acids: CASTDRGGLYNEQFF. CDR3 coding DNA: TGTGCCAGCACCGATAGGGGGGGCCTCTACAATGAGCAGTTCTTC.